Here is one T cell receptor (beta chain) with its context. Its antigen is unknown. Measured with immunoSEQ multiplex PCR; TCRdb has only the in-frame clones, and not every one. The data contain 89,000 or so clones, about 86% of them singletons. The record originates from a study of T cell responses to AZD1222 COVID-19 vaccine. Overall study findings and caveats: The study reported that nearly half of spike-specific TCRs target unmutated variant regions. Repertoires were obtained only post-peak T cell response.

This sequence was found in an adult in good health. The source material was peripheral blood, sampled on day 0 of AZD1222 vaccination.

CDR3 in amino acids: CASSYLRDLNEQFF. CDR3 nucleotides: TGTGCCAGCAGCTATCTAAGGGATCTCAATGAGCAGTTCTTC. The V gene is TRBV7-6, the J gene TRBJ2-1; D ambiguous. Germline CDR1 is SGHVS and CDR2 is FNYEAQ. With 4 bases removed from V and 6 bases from J, the gap between germline ends came to 13 bases. The length of the CDR3 is 14 residues. Full variable domain (outside the CDR3, taken from reference TRBV7-6 and TRBJ2-1): GAGVSQSPRYKVTKRGQDVALRCDPISGHVSLYWYRQALGQGPEFLTYFNYEAQQDKSGLPNDRFSAERPEGSISTLTIQRTEQRDSAMYRCASSYLRDLNEQFFGPGTRLTVL.